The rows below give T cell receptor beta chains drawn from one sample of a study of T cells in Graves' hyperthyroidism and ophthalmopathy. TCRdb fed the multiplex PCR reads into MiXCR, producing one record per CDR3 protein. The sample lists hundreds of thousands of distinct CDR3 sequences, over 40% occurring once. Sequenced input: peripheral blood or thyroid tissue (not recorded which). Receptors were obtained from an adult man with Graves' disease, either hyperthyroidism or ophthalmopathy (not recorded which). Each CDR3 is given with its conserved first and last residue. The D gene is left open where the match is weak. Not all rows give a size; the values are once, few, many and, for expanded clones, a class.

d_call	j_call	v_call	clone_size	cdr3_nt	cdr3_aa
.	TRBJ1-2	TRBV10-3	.	TGTGCCATCAGCGAGTTAGACAGTAACTATGGCTACACCTTC	CAISELDSNYGYTF
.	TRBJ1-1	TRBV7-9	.	TGTGCCAGCAGAATCGCCGGGACGGCGAACACTGAAGCTTTCTTT	CASRIAGTANTEAFF
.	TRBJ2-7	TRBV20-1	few	TGCAGTGCCCCTCGCGGAGGGGGTGCCTACGAGCAGTACTTC	CSAPRGGGAYEQYF
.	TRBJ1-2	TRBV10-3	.	TGTGCCATCACTACAGGGAATTATGGCTACACCTTC	CAITTGNYGYTF
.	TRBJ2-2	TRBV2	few	TGTGCCAGCAGTCCTGGGAACACCGGGGAGCTGTTTTTT	CASSPGNTGELFF
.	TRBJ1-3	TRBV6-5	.	TGTGCCAGCAGTTACTCGCCGGGACCTGGAAACACCATATATTTT	CASSYSPGPGNTIYF
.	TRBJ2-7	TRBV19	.	TGTGCCAGTAGTATTTTCCCCACAGCCGTGGGGTCCTACGAGCAGTACTTC	CASSIFPTAVGSYEQYF
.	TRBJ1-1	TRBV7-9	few	TGTGCCGTCGGGGGCGACCTGAACACTGAAGCTTTCTTT	CAVGGDLNTEAFF
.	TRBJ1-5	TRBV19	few	TGTGCCAGTAGTATTCCAGGGAATAGCAATCAGCCCCAGCATTTT	CASSIPGNSNQPQHF
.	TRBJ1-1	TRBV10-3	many	TGTGCCATCACGAACGACTATGAAGCTTTCTTT	CAITNDYEAFF
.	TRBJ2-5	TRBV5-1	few	TGCGCCAGCAGCCTGGAAGGCGGGCGAAATCAACGGTCCCAGTACTTC	CASSLEGGRNQRSQYF
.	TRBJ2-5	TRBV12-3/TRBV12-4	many	TGTGCCAGCAATTCGGGGGGCCAGACCCAGTACTTC	CASNSGGQTQYF
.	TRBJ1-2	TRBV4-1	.	TGCGCCAGCAAGGGGGGAAGCAGTGGGGACTATGGCTACACCTTC	CASKGGSSGDYGYTF
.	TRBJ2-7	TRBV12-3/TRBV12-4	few	TGTGCCAGCAGTTTTAATCACGAGCAGTACTTC	CASSFNHEQYF
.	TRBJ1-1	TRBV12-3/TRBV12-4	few	TGTGCCAGCAGCCACCGAAACAGGGCGCGCACTGAAGCTTTCTTT	CASSHRNRARTEAFF
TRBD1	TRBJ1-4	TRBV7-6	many	TGTGCCAGCAGCTGGACAGGGCGGGGTGAAAAACTGTTTTTT	CASSWTGRGEKLFF
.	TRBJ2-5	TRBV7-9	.	TGTGCCAGCAGCTTAGCGCTGGGGATTGGAGAGACCCAGTACTTC	CASSLALGIGETQYF
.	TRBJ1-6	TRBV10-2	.	TGCGCCAGCAGCCAAGTCACCGTAGTGGGTTCCTATAATTCACCCCTCCACTTT	CASSQVTVVGSYNSPLHF
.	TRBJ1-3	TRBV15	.	TGTGCCACCAGCAGAGAGGGGACACACTCTGGAAACACCATATATTTT	CATSREGTHSGNTIYF
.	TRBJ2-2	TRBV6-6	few	TGTGCCAGCAGTTACAGTTGGGAGCTGTTTTTT	CASSYSWELFF
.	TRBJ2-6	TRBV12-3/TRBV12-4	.	TGTGCCAGCTCACCACCAAACGTCGGCTCTGGGGCCAACGTCCTGACTTTC	CASSPPNVGSGANVLTF
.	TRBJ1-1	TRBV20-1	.	TGCAGTGCTAGCAGGGCGGACACTGAAGCTTTCTTT	CSASRADTEAFF
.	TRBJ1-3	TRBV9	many	TGTGCCAGCAGCGTAGGGGTGGAACCGACGAACACCATATATTTT	CASSVGVEPTNTIYF
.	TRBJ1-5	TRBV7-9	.	TGTGCCAGTGATGCCAGGACGGATAGCAATCAGCCCCAGCATTTT	CASDARTDSNQPQHF
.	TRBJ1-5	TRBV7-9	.	TGTGCCAGCAGTGTCAGGCGCGGTTCCCAGCATTTT	CASSVRRGSQHF
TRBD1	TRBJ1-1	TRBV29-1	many	TGCAGCGTCCTCCCCGGACAGGTTTTCACTGAAGCTTTCTTT	CSVLPGQVFTEAFF
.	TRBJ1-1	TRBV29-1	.	TGCAGCTTAGAGGGAGGGAGCACTGAAGCTTTCTTT	CSLEGGSTEAFF
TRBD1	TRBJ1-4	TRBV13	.	TGTGCCAGCAGCTTGGCAACCGGGACAGGGTCGTCAAAACTGTTTTTT	CASSLATGTGSSKLFF
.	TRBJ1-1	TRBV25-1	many	TGTGCCAGCAGTGAGCTGGGCTCAATGAACACTGAAGCTTTCTTT	CASSELGSMNTEAFF
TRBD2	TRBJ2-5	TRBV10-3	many	TGTGCCATCGGGACTACCCAAGAGACCCAGTACTTC	CAIGTTQETQYF
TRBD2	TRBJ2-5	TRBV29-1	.	TGCAGCGTTGAGTCTAGCGGGAGGAGGGTGGCAGAGACCCAGTACTTC	CSVESSGRRVAETQYF
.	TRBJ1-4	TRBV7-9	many	TGTGCCAGCAGCTTCCAGGATTTAGATGAAAAACTGTTTTTT	CASSFQDLDEKLFF
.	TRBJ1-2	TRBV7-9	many	TGTGCCAGCAGCTTAGATGGGGAGGTAGCTAACTATGGCTACACCTTC	CASSLDGEVANYGYTF
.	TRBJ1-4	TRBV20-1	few	TGCAGTGCTAGACAGGATGGACTTGAGGGTGAAAAACTGTTTTTT	CSARQDGLEGEKLFF
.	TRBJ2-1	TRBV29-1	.	TGCAGCGTCGATTGGGGTACGGTTGAGCAGTTCTTC	CSVDWGTVEQFF
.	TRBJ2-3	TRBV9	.	TGTGCCAGCAGCTTAGAAGCTGGCAGCACAGATACGCAGTATTTT	CASSLEAGSTDTQYF
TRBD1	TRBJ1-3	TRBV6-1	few	TGTGCCAGCAGTCTTGGACAGGGGATCATATATTTT	CASSLGQGIIYF
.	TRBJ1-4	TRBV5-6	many	TGCGCCAGCAGCTTTGAGGGCAGAAATGAAAAACTGTTTTTT	CASSFEGRNEKLFF
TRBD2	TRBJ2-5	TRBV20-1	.	TGCAGTGCTAGGGGGACTAGCGGGGGACAAGAGACCCAGTACTTC	CSARGTSGGQETQYF
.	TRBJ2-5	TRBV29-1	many	TGCAGCGTTGGCCACATCCAAGAGACCCAGTACTTC	CSVGHIQETQYF
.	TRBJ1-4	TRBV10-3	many	TGTGCCATCAGTGATGGTGATCAGGGTGGGAGTGAAAAACTGTTTTTT	CAISDGDQGGSEKLFF
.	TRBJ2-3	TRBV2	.	TGTGCCAGCAGCTTAGAAGCGAGACGGTTAACAGATACGCAGTATTTT	CASSLEARRLTDTQYF
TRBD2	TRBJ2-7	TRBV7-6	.	TGTGCCAGCAGCTCAGCTAGCGGGGACTACGAGCAGTACTTC	CASSSASGDYEQYF
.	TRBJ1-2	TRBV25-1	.	TGTGCCAGCAGTTACGAACCCCCCCGCAGGGAGGATGGCTACACCTTC	CASSYEPPRREDGYTF
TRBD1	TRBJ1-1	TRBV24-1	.	TGTGCCACCAGTGAACAGGGGTATGAAGCTTTCTTT	CATSEQGYEAFF
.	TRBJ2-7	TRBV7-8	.	TGTGCCAGCAGCGCCTACAGGGAAGGCTACGAGCAGTACTTC	CASSAYREGYEQYF
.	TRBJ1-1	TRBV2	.	TGTGCCAGCCGTCCGGGACCGTCGAACACTGAAGCTTTCTTT	CASRPGPSNTEAFF